The 14 T cell receptor beta chains in this list originate from one sample, sequenced in a study of T cell responses to AZD1222 COVID-19 vaccine. The method was immunoSEQ multiplex PCR; TCRdb's version includes in-frame clones alone and lacks a portion of them. This table has about 140,000 clones, 80% to 95% appearing once. The input for sequencing was peripheral blood, taken 28 days after the second AZD1222 dose. These receptors were obtained from an adult who received the AZD1222 COVID-19 vaccine.

The chain has TRBV5-4 and TRBJ1-5; TRBD1 might be the D (6 bases). CDR3 length: 14 amino acids. CDR1 is SGHNT, CDR2 YYREEE, per germline (reference sequence). V was clipped by 0 bases and J by 8 bases, with 12 bases between them. The CDR3 nucleotides are TGTGCCAGCAGCTTGGGGCAGGGGACGGAGCCCCAGCATTTT. Translating gives CASSLGQGTEPQHF. The full variable domain, rest sourced from reference TRBV5-4 and TRBJ1-5, is ETGVTQSPTHLIKTRGQQVTLRCSSQSGHNTVSWYQQALGQGPQFIFQYYREEENGRGNFPPRFSGLQFPNYSSELNVNALELDDSALYLCASSLGQGTEPQHFGDGTRLSIL.

This clone has only one observation. The chain has TRBV19 and TRBJ2-1, with TRBD2 as a possible D gene (5 bases). Trimming removed 7 bases from V and 6 bases from J, with 22 bases in between. CDR3 length: 16 residues. Germline V gene data show CDR1 as LNHDA and CDR2 as SQIVND (reference sequence). This CDR3 is CASTVKMWGAGNEQFF. The CDR3 DNA sequence: TGTGCCAGTACCGTGAAGATGTGGGGAGCCGGCAATGAGCAGTTCTTC.

The rearrangement links TRBV6-6 to TRBJ1-1; tentatively, D is TRBD1 (5 bases). The CDR3 has 13 amino acids. From germline, CDR1 is MNHNY and CDR2 SVGAGI (reference sequence). The V end was cut by 8 bases, the J end by 5 bases, with 15 bases between. CDR3 sequence: CASSLEGQTEAFF. The CDR3 bases are TGTGCCAGCTCCTTGGAAGGACAAACTGAAGCTTTCTTT.

The chain links TRBV24-1 to TRBJ1-2; TRBD1 is a possible D gene (5 bases). Looked up from germline, CDR1 is KGHDR and CDR2 is SFDVKD. CDR3 size: 13 residues. V was shortened by 4 bases and J by 3 bases, with 8 bases between the two germline ends. CDR3 amino acids: CATSEGVDYGYTF. In DNA, the CDR3 is TGTGCCACCAGTGAGGGGGTGGACTATGGCTACACCTTC.

The J gene is TRBJ2-5, the V gene TRBV11-2; D remains unclear. The CDR3 contains 12 residues. The V end was cut by 4 bases, the J end by 9 bases, with 12 bases between. The germline V gene has CDR1 SGHAT and CDR2 FQNNGV. CDR3 region: CASSSTTASQYF. CDR3 in DNA: TGTGCCAGCAGCTCGACGACTGCTTCCCAGTACTTC.

The chain employs TRBV2 and TRBJ1-1; 7 bases map to TRBD1. V was pared by 1 base and J by 4 bases, with 6 bases of the junction left unmatched. The germline V gene has CDR1 SNHLY and CDR2 FYNNEI. CDR3 length: 15 residues. In nucleotides, the CDR3 is TGTGCCAGCAGTGAAGAGCCGGGACAGAGCACTGAAGCTTTCTTT. This translates into CASSEEPGQSTEAFF.

This chain joins TRBV19 and TRBJ2-2; tentatively, D is TRBD1 (5 bases). The CDR3 consists of 15 residues. Germline values: CDR1 LNHDA, CDR2 SQIVND (reference sequence). V was shortened by 5 bases and J by 6 bases, with 16 bases between the two germline ends. The CDR3 DNA sequence: TGTGCCAGTAGTTTTCAGGGTGAGATAGCCGGGGAGCTGTTTTTT. Its protein product is CASSFQGEIAGELFF.

Here the CDR3 reads CSAEGSALSSGNTIYF. CDR3 in DNA: TGCAGCGCTGAGGGGAGTGCGCTAAGCTCTGGAAACACCATATATTTT. V usage is TRBV29-1 and J usage is TRBJ1-3; D perhaps matches TRBD1 (5 bases). Between the trimmed V and J ends, which lost 7 bases and 0 bases, there was a span of 19 bases. Germline CDR1 SQVTM, CDR2 ANQGSEA. CDR3 length: 16 residues.

This rearrangement joins TRBV6-6 to TRBJ2-1, with 12 bases fitting TRBD2. This CDR3 has 13 amino acids. Germline lookup yields CDR1 MNHNY and CDR2 SVGAGI (reference sequence). V lost 10 bases to trimming and J lost 8 bases; unmatched junction nucleotides: 6. The CDR3 region is CATRLAGADEQFF. For the CDR3, the DNA is TGTGCCACCCGACTAGCGGGAGCCGATGAGCAGTTCTTC.

This clone was observed once. This rearrangement joins TRBV5-1 to TRBJ1-2; maybe TRBD1 (5 bases). The CDR3 totals 17 residues. Trimming removed 2 bases at V and 3 bases at J, with 20 bases between. Germline V lookup: CDR1 SGHRS, CDR2 YFSETQ. The CDR3, as DNA: TGCGCCAGCAGCTTAGACCGCGGAGGGGCGAATTACTATGGCTACACCTTC. This translates into CASSLDRGGANYYGYTF.

The V gene is TRBV5-4, the J gene TRBJ1-4, with D maybe TRBD1 (5 bases). Between the trimmed V and J ends, which lost 5 bases and 8 bases, there was a span of 16 bases. Germline V lookup: CDR1 SGHNT, CDR2 YYREEE (reference sequence). The CDR3 contains 14 residues. The CDR3 DNA sequence: TGTGCCAGCAGTTCTGCGGGTCGGGGGGAAAAACTGTTTTTT. This codes for CASSSAGRGEKLFF.

The chain joins TRBV5-1 to TRBJ2-5, with D possibly matching TRBD1 (5 bases). CDR3 length equals 15 residues. V lost 3 bases, J lost 5 bases, and 17 bases lay in between. The germline gives CDR1 SGHRS, CDR2 YFSETQ. Written as DNA, the CDR3 is TGCGCCAGCAGCTCCCCAGGGATGGTCAGGGAGACCCAGTACTTC. This gives the protein CASSSPGMVRETQYF.

This clone was detected once. The rearrangement joins TRBV30 to TRBJ2-5; a weak D match, TRBD1 (7 bases). CDR1 and CDR2 (germline): GTSNPN, SVGIG (reference sequence). V shed 2 bases and J shed 4 bases, with 11 bases lying between them. The CDR3 consists of 13 residues. The CDR3 protein is CAWSRQGGETQYF. The CDR3 region has the DNA TGTGCCTGGAGTAGACAGGGAGGAGAGACCCAGTACTTC.

This sequence joins TRBV2 and TRBJ2-3; D is unresolved. Per germline, CDR1 SNHLY and CDR2 FYNNEI. This CDR3 is built from 15 residues. Trimming stripped 4 bases from V and 0 bases from J, with 11 bases between. CDR3 in amino acids: CASSGETLSTDTQYF. The CDR3, as DNA: TGTGCCAGCAGTGGGGAAACACTTAGCACAGATACGCAGTATTTT.